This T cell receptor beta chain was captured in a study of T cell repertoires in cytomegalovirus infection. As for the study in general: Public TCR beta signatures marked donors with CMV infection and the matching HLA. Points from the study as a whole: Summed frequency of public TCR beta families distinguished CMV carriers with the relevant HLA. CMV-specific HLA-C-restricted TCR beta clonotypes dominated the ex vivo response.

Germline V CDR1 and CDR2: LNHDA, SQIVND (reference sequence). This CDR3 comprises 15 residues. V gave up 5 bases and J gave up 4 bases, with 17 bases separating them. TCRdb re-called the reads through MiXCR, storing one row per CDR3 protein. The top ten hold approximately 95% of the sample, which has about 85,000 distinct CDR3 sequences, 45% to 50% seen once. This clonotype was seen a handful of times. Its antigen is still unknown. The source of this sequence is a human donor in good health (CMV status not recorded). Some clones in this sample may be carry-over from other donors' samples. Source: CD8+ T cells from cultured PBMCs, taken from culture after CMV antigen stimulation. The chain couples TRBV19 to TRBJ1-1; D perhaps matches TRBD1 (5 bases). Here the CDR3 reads CASSYRDGRGTEAFF. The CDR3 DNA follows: TGTGCCAGTAGTTATCGGGACGGCCGGGGCACTGAAGCTTTCTTT.